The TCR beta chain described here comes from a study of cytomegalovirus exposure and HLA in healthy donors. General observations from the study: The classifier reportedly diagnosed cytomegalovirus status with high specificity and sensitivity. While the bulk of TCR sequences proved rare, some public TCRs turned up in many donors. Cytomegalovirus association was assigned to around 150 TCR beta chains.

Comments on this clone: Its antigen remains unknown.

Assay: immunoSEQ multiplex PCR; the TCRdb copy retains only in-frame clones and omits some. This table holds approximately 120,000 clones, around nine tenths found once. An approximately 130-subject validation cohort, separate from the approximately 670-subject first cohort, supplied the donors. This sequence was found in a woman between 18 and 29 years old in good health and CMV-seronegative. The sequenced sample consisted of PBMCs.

The chain's CDR3 is CSVDSEGADRRVWVAKNIQYF. In nucleotides, the CDR3 is TGCAGCGTGGACTCAGAGGGAGCGGACAGGCGCGTATGGGTAGCCAAAAACATTCAGTACTTC. This chain uses TRBV29-1 with TRBJ2-4, with 7 bases aligning to TRBD1. The V gene's germline CDR1 is SQVTM and CDR2 ANQGSEA. With V trimmed by 6 bases and J by 0 bases, 26 bases remained unmatched. This CDR3 region has 21 residues.